Shown below are 10 T cell receptor beta chains from a single sample sequenced in a study of cytomegalovirus exposure and HLA in healthy donors. A multiplex PCR was run with 60 Vbeta primers and 13 Jbeta primers. Only in-frame clones appear in the TCRdb table, and some are missing; sequencing was by immunoSEQ multiplex PCR. The sample has approximately 100,000 clones; 79% are singletons. Input material: PBMCs. The receptors here all came from a woman aged 40 to 50 in good health and CMV-seronegative.

Only one count was recorded for this clone. The chain is built from TRBV6-1 and TRBJ2-7; 7 bases map to TRBD2. V trimming: 7 bases; J trimming: 6 bases; junction bases outside the gene matches: 12. Germline loops: CDR1 MNHNS, CDR2 SASEGT. The CDR3 is made up of 14 amino acids. The CDR3 DNA sequence: TGTGCCAGCATTCCGGGGAGATGGGGGGGCGAGCAGTACTTC. Protein: CASIPGRWGGEQYF.

The chain links TRBV30 to TRBJ1-1, with unresolved D. V was clipped by 3 bases and J by 6 bases, with 14 bases between them. The length of the CDR3 is 13 residues. Germline CDR1 and CDR2: GTSNPN and SVGIG (reference sequence). The CDR3 nucleotides read TGTGCCTGGAGGGACGGAGGAGCGCCTGAAGCTTTCTTT. Its protein product is CAWRDGGAPEAFF.

The CDR3 loop reads CASSQDIGGEETQYF. In DNA form, the CDR3 reads TGCGCCAGCAGCCAAGATATCGGGGGAGAAGAGACCCAGTACTTC. V gene TRBV4-3 combines with J gene TRBJ2-5, with D possibly TRBD2 on 6 matching bases. Trimming stripped 0 bases from V and 3 bases from J, with 11 bases between. The CDR3 has 15 amino acids. CDR1 and CDR2 (germline): LGHNA, YSLEER.

This chain joins TRBV28 and TRBJ2-2, with D possibly being TRBD2 (5 bases). The CDR3 length is 13 residues. V was cut by 3 bases and J by 8 bases, with 10 bases left in between. Germline V CDR1 and CDR2: MDHEN, SYDVKM. The CDR3 loop is CASSLRERGELFF. CDR3 DNA sequence: TGTGCCAGCAGTTTGAGGGAGAGAGGGGAGCTGTTTTTT.

This chain joins TRBV21-1 and TRBJ2-1; the D call of TRBD2 is as the table states it, not checked on the DNA. TRBV21-1 is a pseudogene locus. There are 12 residues in the CDR3. CDR3 protein: CASSSRKGRGFF. The CDR3 bases are TGTGCCAGCAGCTCCCGGAAGGGGAGGGGGTTCTTC.

This sequence joins TRBV7-7 and TRBJ2-3, with TRBD2 matching 15 bases. CDR3 length: 16 amino acids. Per the germline V gene, CDR1 is SSHAT and CDR2 is FNYEAQ (reference sequence). V gave up 5 bases and J gave up 6 bases; unmatched junction bases: 6. CDR3 protein: CASSRGLAGGRDTQYF. The CDR3 DNA follows: TGTGCCAGCAGCCGCGGACTAGCGGGAGGGAGGGATACGCAGTATTTT.

V usage is TRBV28 and J usage is TRBJ1-5; D is undetermined. Deletions cut 3 bases from V and 0 bases from J, with 9 bases between. Per germline, CDR1 MDHEN and CDR2 SYDVKM. The CDR3 is 15 residues long. The CDR3 sequence is CASSLPDYSNQPQHF. In DNA form, the CDR3 reads TGTGCCAGCAGTTTGCCAGACTATAGCAATCAGCCCCAGCATTTT.

The chain couples TRBV4-1 to TRBJ2-1; 13 bases line up with TRBD2. The germline CDR1 and CDR2 sequences are MGHRA and YSYEKL. V trimming: 4 bases; J trimming: 0 bases; junction bases outside the gene matches: 6. This CDR3 spans 18 amino acids. This chain's CDR3 is CASSRGTSGILSYNEQFF. The CDR3 region has the DNA TGCGCCAGCAGCCGGGGGACTAGCGGGATCCTCTCCTACAATGAGCAGTTCTTC.

V is TRBV7-2 and J is TRBJ2-1, with a tentative D call TRBD2 (5 bases). Germline assignment: CDR1 SGHTA and CDR2 FQGNSA. V lost 2 bases to trimming and J lost 3 bases, with 14 bases between them. The CDR3 runs to 16 residues. The DNA for the CDR3 is TGTGCCAGCAGCTTATTTAGAATGGGAGTCTACAATGAGCAGTTCTTC. Amino acids: CASSLFRMGVYNEQFF.

The chain couples TRBV18 to TRBJ1-6; TRBD1 matches 9 bases. Trimming removed 6 bases from V and 6 bases from J; junction bases left unmatched: 6. The CDR3 is made up of 15 amino acids. Germline values: CDR1 KGHSH, CDR2 LQKENI. CDR3 nucleotide sequence: TGTGCCAGCTCCGGGACAGGGAATTCTAATTCACCCCTCCACTTT. It encodes CASSGTGNSNSPLHF.